This is a list of T cell receptor beta chains from one sample in a study of beta chain features in type 1 diabetes. Sequencing used immunoSEQ multiplex PCR; TCRdb keeps in-frame clones, though not all of them. The sample includes 970,000 or so clones, about a sixth of them seen just once. The sample taken for sequencing was naive CD4+ T cells from blood. These TCRs come from a woman younger than 30 in good health. CDR3s include the opening cysteine and the closing phenylalanine or tryptophan. Each record gives: clone size, J gene, D gene, V gene, CDR3 DNA, CDR3 protein. D genes are given only for firm matches. Where a row states a size, it is once, few, many or the class of an expanded clone; other rows omit it.

clone_size: NA
j_call: TRBJ1-1
d_call: NA
v_call: TRBV18
cdr3_nt: TGTGCCAGCTCACCAGTTGAGGGGCCCTTGAACACTGAAGCTTTCTTT
cdr3_aa: CASSPVEGPLNTEAFF

clone_size: NA
j_call: TRBJ2-2
d_call: TRBD2
v_call: TRBV6-1
cdr3_nt: TGTGCCACCCGGCCTAGCGGGGGCACCGGGGAGCTGTTTTTT
cdr3_aa: CATRPSGGTGELFF

clone_size: few
j_call: TRBJ2-5
d_call: NA
v_call: TRBV4-3
cdr3_nt: TGCGCCAGCAGCCAATGGGCGGGTACGGGGGCGACCCAGTACTTC
cdr3_aa: CASSQWAGTGATQYF

clone_size: few
j_call: TRBJ2-1
d_call: TRBD2
v_call: TRBV18
cdr3_nt: TGTGCCAGCTCACCACGCCTGACTAGCGCGTCGTACAATGAGCAGTTCTTC
cdr3_aa: CASSPRLTSASYNEQFF

clone_size: NA
j_call: TRBJ2-3
d_call: NA
v_call: TRBV7-2
cdr3_nt: TGTGCCAGCAGCTTAGAGCTATTAGCCGGCACAGATACGCAGTATTTT
cdr3_aa: CASSLELLAGTDTQYF

clone_size: many
j_call: TRBJ2-1
d_call: NA
v_call: TRBV5-4
cdr3_nt: TGTGCCAGCAGCTTGATCCGGCATGAGCAGTTCTTC
cdr3_aa: CASSLIRHEQFF

clone_size: few
j_call: TRBJ2-5
d_call: TRBD1
v_call: TRBV5-1
cdr3_nt: TGCGCCAGCAGGGGGACAGCCAAAGAGACCCAGTACTTC
cdr3_aa: CASRGTAKETQYF

clone_size: NA
j_call: TRBJ2-7
d_call: TRBD1
v_call: TRBV19
cdr3_nt: TGTGCCAGTAGTATCGGGACAGGGAAAGCATACGAGCAGTACTTC
cdr3_aa: CASSIGTGKAYEQYF

clone_size: NA
j_call: TRBJ2-2
d_call: NA
v_call: TRBV19
cdr3_nt: TGTGCCAGTAGGTCGGGGGTACCCCGGGGCACCGGGGAGCTGTTTTTT
cdr3_aa: CASRSGVPRGTGELFF

clone_size: NA
j_call: TRBJ2-5
d_call: TRBD2
v_call: TRBV11-2
cdr3_nt: TGTGCCAGCAGCCCACGACTAGCGGGAGTTTCTCCATACTTC
cdr3_aa: CASSPRLAGVSPYF

clone_size: few
j_call: TRBJ2-5
d_call: NA
v_call: TRBV6-5
cdr3_nt: TGTGCCAGCACCTCCCGAACAACCAAAGAGACCCAGTACTTC
cdr3_aa: CASTSRTTKETQYF

clone_size: NA
j_call: TRBJ2-3
d_call: NA
v_call: TRBV11-2
cdr3_nt: TGTGCCAGCAGATCGACTAGTTCGCCAGATACGCAGTATTTT
cdr3_aa: CASRSTSSPDTQYF

clone_size: once
j_call: TRBJ2-4
d_call: TRBD1
v_call: TRBV28
cdr3_nt: TGTGCCAGCAGTCCGAGGACAGGGAAGAACATTCAGTACTTC
cdr3_aa: CASSPRTGKNIQYF

clone_size: few
j_call: TRBJ2-2
d_call: NA
v_call: TRBV9
cdr3_nt: TGTGCCAGCAGCGCCTCAAGGGTAGGGCCGCCGAACACCGGGGAGCTGTTTTTT
cdr3_aa: CASSASRVGPPNTGELFF

clone_size: NA
j_call: TRBJ2-2
d_call: NA
v_call: TRBV5-5
cdr3_nt: TGTGCCAGCAGCTTGCGGATAGTAGGTGGTGACACCGGGGAGCTGTTTTTT
cdr3_aa: CASSLRIVGGDTGELFF

clone_size: NA
j_call: TRBJ1-5
d_call: NA
v_call: TRBV5-6
cdr3_nt: TGTGCCAGCAGCTTGCCAAGTCGCCATATTCCCCAGCATTTT
cdr3_aa: CASSLPSRHIPQHF

clone_size: few
j_call: TRBJ2-5
d_call: TRBD1
v_call: TRBV29-1
cdr3_nt: TGCAGCACTCGGACAGGGGGCGGAGAGACCCAGTACTTC
cdr3_aa: CSTRTGGGETQYF

clone_size: few
j_call: TRBJ2-1
d_call: TRBD1
v_call: TRBV13
cdr3_nt: TGTGCCAGCAGCTTCCCGGACAGGGGACAGTATGAGCAGTTCTTC
cdr3_aa: CASSFPDRGQYEQFF

clone_size: few
j_call: TRBJ2-4
d_call: NA
v_call: TRBV7-2
cdr3_nt: TGTGCCAGCAGCTTAATGTTAAACATTCAGTACTTC
cdr3_aa: CASSLMLNIQYF

clone_size: few
j_call: TRBJ2-5
d_call: NA
v_call: TRBV6-7
cdr3_nt: TGTGCCAGCAGCCTTACAGGGAGAGGAGAGACCCAGTACTTC
cdr3_aa: CASSLTGRGETQYF